Presented here are 18 T cell receptor beta chains from one specimen sequenced in a study of blood T cell repertoires in COVID-19 (dated by TCRdb to 2018 to 2020). The library was built by means of the immunoSEQ multiplex PCR assay. TCRdb retrieved this table from immuneACCESS and kept in-frame rearrangements only. Not all clones are present; in checked studies, unresolved V genes account for under half, and no reason is known for the remainder. Here the sample has 300,000 to 500,000 clones; approximately 90% occur a single time. The ten top clones hold over 0.9% of the sample. The sequenced material came from PBMCs or T cells enriched from blood (not recorded which). These receptors came from a woman under 40 with acute COVID-19.

The chain has TRBV19 and TRBJ2-2, with D unresolved. Germline CDR1 reads LNHDA; CDR2 reads SQIVND (reference sequence). V lost 6 bases and J 7 bases, leaving 9 bases between the germline ends. The CDR3 loop spans 12 amino acids. CDR3 protein: CASSLVGGELFF. In nucleotides, the CDR3 is TGTGCCAGTAGCCTAGTGGGCGGGGAGCTGTTTTTT.

The chain employs TRBV29-1 and TRBJ2-7; 7 bases agree with TRBD2. The CDR3 contains 15 residues. Germline assignment: CDR1 SQVTM and CDR2 ANQGSEA. With 3 bases clipped from V and 7 bases from J, the junction kept 15 bases outside the gene matches. The CDR3 here is CSVEYSGAILGEQYF. CDR3 DNA sequence: TGCAGCGTTGAGTACAGCGGGGCTATACTGGGAGAGCAGTACTTC.

The chain couples TRBV2 to TRBJ1-4; D remains unclear. Germline V CDR1 and CDR2: SNHLY, FYNNEI. The CDR3 extends over 17 amino acids. Trimming removed 3 bases at V and 5 bases at J, with 19 bases between. CDR3 region: CASSEWGDGPSNEKLFF. The DNA of the CDR3 is TGTGCCAGCAGTGAGTGGGGAGACGGACCCTCAAATGAAAAACTGTTTTTT. The variable domain in full, with the rest retrieved from reference TRBV2 and TRBJ1-4, is EPEVTQTPSHQVTQMGQEVILRCVPISNHLYFYWYRQILGQKVEFLVSFYNNEISEKSEIFDDQFSVERPDGSNFTLKIRSTKLEDSAMYFCASSEWGDGPSNEKLFFGSGTQLSVL.

The chain carries TRBV9 and TRBJ1-2; unclear D gene. Germline V gives CDR1 SGDLS, CDR2 YYNGEE. V was shortened by 2 bases and J by 4 bases, with 21 bases between the two germline ends. The CDR3 spans 17 residues. The CDR3 reads CASSVGSSHLVGYGYTF. The CDR3 region has the DNA TGTGCCAGCAGCGTGGGCTCTTCCCACCTGGTGGGCTATGGCTACACCTTC.

The genes are TRBV7-2 and TRBJ1-2; weak D call: TRBD1 (6 bases). This CDR3 spans 15 amino acids. Deletions cut 7 bases from V and 2 bases from J, with 17 bases between. In germline, CDR1 is SGHTA, CDR2 FQGNSA. The CDR3, as DNA: TGTGCCAGCACCCCGAGGGGGGGGAGGAACTATGGCTACACCTTC. This encodes CASTPRGGRNYGYTF.

The chain couples TRBV7-8 to TRBJ2-3; perhaps TRBD2 as D (6 bases). This CDR3 spans 17 amino acids. CDR1 and CDR2 (germline): SGHVS, FQNEAQ. Between the trimmed V and J ends, which lost 5 bases and 2 bases, there was a span of 20 bases. The chain's CDR3 is CASSPEGGARYTDTQYF. The CDR3, as DNA: TGTGCCAGCAGCCCTGAAGGCGGGGCACGATACACAGATACGCAGTATTTT. The full variable domain, rest sourced from reference TRBV7-8 and TRBJ2-3, is GAGVSQSPRYKVAKRGQDVALRCDPISGHVSLFWYQQALGQGPEFLTYFQNEAQLDKSGLPSDRFFAERPEGSVSTLKIQRTQQEDSAVYLCASSPEGGARYTDTQYFGPGTRLTVL.

J is TRBJ1-2 and V is TRBV4-1; D is perhaps TRBD1 (6 bases). Per the germline V gene, CDR1 is MGHRA and CDR2 is YSYEKL. The V and J ends lost 0 bases and 4 bases respectively, with 9 bases between them. The CDR3 runs 14 residues. CDR3 nucleotides: TGCGCCAGCAGCCAAGATTCAGGGGTCTATGGCTACACCTTC. Translated, it gives CASSQDSGVYGYTF.

This rearrangement joins TRBV18 to TRBJ1-2, with 9 positions matching TRBD1. The CDR3 runs to 15 residues. Germline V gene lookup returns CDR1 KGHSH and CDR2 LQKENI. The V gene end was trimmed by 3 bases and the J gene end by 5 bases; junction bases not matched to a gene: 7. CDR3 region: CASSPTGQGLYGYTF. The CDR3 nucleotides are TGTGCCAGCTCACCTACGGGACAGGGTTTATATGGCTACACCTTC.

J is TRBJ1-5 and V is TRBV19; D unresolved. Germline V CDR1 and CDR2: LNHDA, SQIVND (reference sequence). This CDR3 comprises 15 residues. V was clipped by 6 bases and J by 0 bases, with 12 bases between them. CDR3 protein: CASSLRGDSNQPQHF. As DNA, the CDR3 is TGTGCCAGTAGCCTCCGCGGGGATAGCAATCAGCCCCAGCATTTT.

The table lists this clone with a count of one. The chain carries TRBV2 and TRBJ1-5; D possibly corresponds to TRBD1 (5 bases). Trimming stripped 4 bases from V and 9 bases from J, with 13 bases between. The germline V gene encodes CDR1 SNHLY and CDR2 FYNNEI. The CDR3 spans 13 residues. The CDR3 reads CASSVGRARPQHF. The CDR3 region has the DNA TGTGCCAGCAGTGTGGGGCGAGCCAGGCCCCAGCATTTT.

The chain employs TRBV24-1 and TRBJ1-4; 11 nucleotides agree with TRBD1. Germline CDR1 is KGHDR and CDR2 is SFDVKD. The CDR3 spans 15 residues. V lost 7 bases and J lost 7; bases outside the gene matches: 7. For the CDR3, the DNA is TGTGCCACCAGCGGAGGACAGGGGGCGAGTGAAAAACTGTTTTTT. It is translated as CATSGGQGASEKLFF.

In DNA form, the CDR3 reads TGTGCCAGCAGGGGGGGGACAGGGAAAATCGGGGAGCTGTTTTTT. Protein product: CASRGGTGKIGELFF. This rearrangement joins TRBV6-5 to TRBJ2-2, with 9 bases that match TRBD1. The CDR3 covers 15 residues. With V trimmed by 6 bases and J by 7 bases, 9 bases remained unmatched. The V gene's germline CDR1 is MNHEY and CDR2 SVGAGI.

The rearrangement uses TRBV19 and TRBJ1-5, with TRBD1 identical over 9 bases. Germline V gene lookup returns CDR1 LNHDA and CDR2 SQIVND (reference sequence). V shed 3 bases, J shed 3 bases, and the junction held 6 bases outside the gene matches. CDR3 length: 16 amino acids. The CDR3 sequence is CASSMYRGRDNQPQHF. CDR3 in DNA: TGTGCCAGTAGTATGTACAGGGGGCGGGACAATCAGCCCCAGCATTTT.

The CDR3 region is CASSLIEMNTEAFF. CDR3 DNA sequence: TGCGCCAGCAGCTTGATAGAAATGAACACTGAAGCTTTCTTT. The chain is built from TRBV5-1 and TRBJ1-1, with D hard to call. V lost 1 base, J lost 0 bases, and 7 bases lay in between. There are 14 residues in the CDR3. Germline V gives CDR1 SGHRS, CDR2 YFSETQ.

This chain uses TRBV27 with TRBJ1-4; D is possibly TRBD1 (5 bases). Germline assignment: CDR1 MNHEY and CDR2 SMNVEV (reference sequence). CDR3 length: 16 residues. The V end lost 1 base, the J end lost 8 bases, and 17 bases lay between the germline ends. The CDR3 nucleotides are TGTGCCAGCAGTTTATTGCCAGGGCTCCCGGACGAAAAACTGTTTTTT. This translates into CASSLLPGLPDEKLFF.

V gene TRBV19 combines with J gene TRBJ1-2; 9 bases line up with TRBD1. The V gene end was trimmed by 6 bases and the J gene end by 5 bases; junction bases not matched to a gene: 7. The germline V gene has CDR1 LNHDA and CDR2 SQIVND (reference sequence). The CDR3 is made up of 14 amino acids. CDR3 sequence reads: CASSHRGRGYGYTF. CDR3 nucleotide sequence: TGTGCCAGTAGCCACAGGGGGCGCGGTTATGGCTACACCTTC.

This chain links TRBV5-1 with TRBJ1-2, with a tentative D call TRBD1 (6 bases). The CDR3 consists of 14 residues. Germline values: CDR1 SGHRS, CDR2 YFSETQ. Trimming pared 0 bases from V and 7 bases from J, leaving 13 bases between. DNA of the CDR3: TGCGCCAGCAGCTTGGAGGACAGTAGGTCTGGCTACACCTTC. This translates into CASSLEDSRSGYTF.

The chain employs TRBV4-1 and TRBJ1-1; D possibly corresponds to TRBD1 (5 bases). Per germline, CDR1 MGHRA and CDR2 YSYEKL. The CDR3 loop spans 15 amino acids. The V end was cut by 0 bases, the J end by 4 bases, with 12 bases between. The CDR3 nucleotides are TGCGCCAGCAGCCAAGAACTAGTGGGGGGCACTGAAGCTTTCTTT. Translated: CASSQELVGGTEAFF.